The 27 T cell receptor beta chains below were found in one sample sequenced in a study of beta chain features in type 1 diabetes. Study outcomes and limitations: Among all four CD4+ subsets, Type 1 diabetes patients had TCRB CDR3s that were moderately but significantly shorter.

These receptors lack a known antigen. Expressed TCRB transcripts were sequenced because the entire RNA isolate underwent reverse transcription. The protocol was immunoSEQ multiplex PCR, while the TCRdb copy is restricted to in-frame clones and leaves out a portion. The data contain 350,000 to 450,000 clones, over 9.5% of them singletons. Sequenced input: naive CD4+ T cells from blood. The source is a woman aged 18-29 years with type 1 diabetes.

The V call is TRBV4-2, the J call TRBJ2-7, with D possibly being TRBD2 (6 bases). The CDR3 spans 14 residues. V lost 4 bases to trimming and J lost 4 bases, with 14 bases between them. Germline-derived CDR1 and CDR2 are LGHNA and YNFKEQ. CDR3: CASSRPSGSYEQYF. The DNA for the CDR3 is TGTGCCAGCAGCCGGCCAAGCGGGTCTTACGAGCAGTACTTC.

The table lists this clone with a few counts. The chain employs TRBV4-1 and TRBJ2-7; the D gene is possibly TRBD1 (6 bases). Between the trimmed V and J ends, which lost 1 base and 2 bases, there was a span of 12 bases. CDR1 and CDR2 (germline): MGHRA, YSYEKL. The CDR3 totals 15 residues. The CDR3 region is CASSQGAGAPYEQYF. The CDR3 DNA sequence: TGCGCCAGCAGCCAAGGGGCAGGGGCACCCTACGAGCAGTACTTC.

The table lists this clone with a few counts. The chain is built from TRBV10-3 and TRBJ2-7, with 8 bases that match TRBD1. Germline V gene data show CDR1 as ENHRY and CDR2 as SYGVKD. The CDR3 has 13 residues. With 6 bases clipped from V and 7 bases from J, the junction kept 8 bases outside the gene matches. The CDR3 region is CAISSRGPGEQYF. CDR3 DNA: TGTGCCATCAGCTCCAGGGGGCCGGGAGAGCAGTACTTC.

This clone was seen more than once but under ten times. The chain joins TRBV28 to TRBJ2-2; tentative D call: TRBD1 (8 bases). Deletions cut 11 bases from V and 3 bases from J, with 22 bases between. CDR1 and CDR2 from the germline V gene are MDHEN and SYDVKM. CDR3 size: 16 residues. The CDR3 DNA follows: TGTGCCGCGGAAGGGGGGGGACAGGCCGACACCGGGGAGCTGTTTTTT. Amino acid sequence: CAAEGGGQADTGELFF.

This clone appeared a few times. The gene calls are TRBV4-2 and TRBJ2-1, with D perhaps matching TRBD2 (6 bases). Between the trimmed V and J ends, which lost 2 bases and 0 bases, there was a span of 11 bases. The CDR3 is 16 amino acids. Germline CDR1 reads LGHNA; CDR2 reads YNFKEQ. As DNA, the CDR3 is TGTGCCAGCAGCCAAAATAGCGGCAGCTCCTACAATGAGCAGTTCTTC. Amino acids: CASSQNSGSSYNEQFF.

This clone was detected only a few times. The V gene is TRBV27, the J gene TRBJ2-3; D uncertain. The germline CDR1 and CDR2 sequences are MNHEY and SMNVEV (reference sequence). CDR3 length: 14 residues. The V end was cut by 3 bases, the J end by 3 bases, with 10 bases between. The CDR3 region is CASSFERLTDTQYF. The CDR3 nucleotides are TGTGCCAGCAGTTTCGAGAGACTTACAGATACGCAGTATTTT.

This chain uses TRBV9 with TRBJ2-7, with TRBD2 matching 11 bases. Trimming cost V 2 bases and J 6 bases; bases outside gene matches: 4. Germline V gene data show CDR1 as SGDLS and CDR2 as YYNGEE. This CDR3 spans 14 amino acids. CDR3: CASSVTSGSLEQYF. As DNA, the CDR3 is TGTGCCAGCAGCGTTACTAGCGGGAGTCTCGAGCAGTACTTC. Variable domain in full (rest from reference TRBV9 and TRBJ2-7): DSGVTQTPKHLITATGQRVTLRCSPRSGDLSVYWYQQSLDQGLQFLIQYYNGEERAKGNILERFSAQQFPDLHSELNLSSLELGDSALYFCASSVTSGSLEQYFGPGTRLTVT.

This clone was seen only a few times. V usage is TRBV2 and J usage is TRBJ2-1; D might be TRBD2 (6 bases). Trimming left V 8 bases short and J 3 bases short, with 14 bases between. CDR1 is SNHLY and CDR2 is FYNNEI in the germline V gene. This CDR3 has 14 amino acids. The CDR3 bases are TGTGCCAGCGCCGGGACTGGACACTACAATGAGCAGTTCTTC. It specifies CASAGTGHYNEQFF.

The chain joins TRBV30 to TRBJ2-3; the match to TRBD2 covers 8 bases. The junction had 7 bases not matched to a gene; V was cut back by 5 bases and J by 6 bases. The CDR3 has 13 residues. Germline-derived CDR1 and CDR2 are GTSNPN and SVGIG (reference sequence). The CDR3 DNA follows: TGTGCCTGGTCGGCAGCGGGAGTGGATACGCAGTATTTT. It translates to CAWSAAGVDTQYF.

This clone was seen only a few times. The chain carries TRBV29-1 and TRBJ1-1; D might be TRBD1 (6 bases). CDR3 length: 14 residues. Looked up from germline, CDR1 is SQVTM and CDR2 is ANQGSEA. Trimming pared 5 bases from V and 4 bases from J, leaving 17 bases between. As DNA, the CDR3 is TGCAGCGTTATGCGACAGGACCCGGGCACTGAAGCTTTCTTT. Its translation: CSVMRQDPGTEAFF.

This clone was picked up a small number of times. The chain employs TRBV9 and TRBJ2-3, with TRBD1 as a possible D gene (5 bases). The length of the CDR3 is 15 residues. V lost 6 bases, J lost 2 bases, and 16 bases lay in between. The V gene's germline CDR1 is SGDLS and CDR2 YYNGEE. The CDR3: CASNGDSRPTDTQYF. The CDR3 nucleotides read TGTGCCAGCAACGGAGACAGCCGACCCACAGATACGCAGTATTTT.

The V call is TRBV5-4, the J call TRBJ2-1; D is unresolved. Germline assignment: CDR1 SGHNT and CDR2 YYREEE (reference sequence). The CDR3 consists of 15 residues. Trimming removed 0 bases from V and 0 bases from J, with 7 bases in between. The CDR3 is CASSLAISSYNEQFF. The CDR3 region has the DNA TGTGCCAGCAGCTTGGCCATCAGCTCCTACAATGAGCAGTTCTTC.

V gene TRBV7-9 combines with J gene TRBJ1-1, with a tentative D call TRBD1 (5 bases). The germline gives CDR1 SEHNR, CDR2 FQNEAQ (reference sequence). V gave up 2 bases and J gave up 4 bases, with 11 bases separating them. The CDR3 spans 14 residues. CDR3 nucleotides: TGTGCCAGCAGCTTAAGGGGTGGTGGCACTGAAGCTTTCTTT. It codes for CASSLRGGGTEAFF.

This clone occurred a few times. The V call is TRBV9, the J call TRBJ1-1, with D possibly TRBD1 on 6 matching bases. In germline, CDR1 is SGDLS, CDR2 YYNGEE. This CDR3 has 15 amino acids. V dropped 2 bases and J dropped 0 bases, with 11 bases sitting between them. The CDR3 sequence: CASSVVDRMNTEAFF. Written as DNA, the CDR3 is TGTGCCAGCAGCGTGGTGGACAGAATGAACACTGAAGCTTTCTTT.

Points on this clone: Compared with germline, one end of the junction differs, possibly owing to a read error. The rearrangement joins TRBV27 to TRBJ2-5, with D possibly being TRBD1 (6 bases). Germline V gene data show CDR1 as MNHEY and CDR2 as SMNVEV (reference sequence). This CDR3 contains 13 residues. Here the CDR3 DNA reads TGTACCAGCAGAGAGACAGGACAAGAGACCCAGTACTTC. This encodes CTSRETGQETQYF.

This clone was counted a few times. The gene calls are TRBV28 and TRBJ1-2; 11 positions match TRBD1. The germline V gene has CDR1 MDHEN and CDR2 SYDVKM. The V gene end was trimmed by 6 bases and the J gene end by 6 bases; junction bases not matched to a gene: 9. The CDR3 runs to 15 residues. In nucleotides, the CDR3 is TGTGCCAGCAGCTGGGGGACAGGGGGTCTTAATGGCTACACCTTC. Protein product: CASSWGTGGLNGYTF.

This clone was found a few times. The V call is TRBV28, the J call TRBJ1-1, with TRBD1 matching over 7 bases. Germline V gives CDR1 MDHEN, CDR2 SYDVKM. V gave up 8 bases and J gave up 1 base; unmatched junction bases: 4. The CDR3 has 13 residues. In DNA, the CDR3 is TGTGCCAGCGTCGGACAGGCGAACACTGAAGCTTTCTTT. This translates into CASVGQANTEAFF.

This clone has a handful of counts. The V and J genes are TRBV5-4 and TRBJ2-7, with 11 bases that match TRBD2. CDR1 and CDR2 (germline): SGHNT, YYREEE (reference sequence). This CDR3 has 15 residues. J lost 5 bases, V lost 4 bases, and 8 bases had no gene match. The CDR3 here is CASSLSGRAFDEQYF. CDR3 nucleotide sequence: TGTGCCAGCAGCCTTAGCGGGAGGGCCTTCGACGAGCAGTACTTC.

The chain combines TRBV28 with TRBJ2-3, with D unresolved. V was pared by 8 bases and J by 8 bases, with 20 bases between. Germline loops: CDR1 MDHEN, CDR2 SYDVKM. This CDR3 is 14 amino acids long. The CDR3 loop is CASLPETSVPTQYF. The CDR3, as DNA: TGTGCCAGCCTCCCCGAGACTTCAGTCCCTACGCAGTATTTT.

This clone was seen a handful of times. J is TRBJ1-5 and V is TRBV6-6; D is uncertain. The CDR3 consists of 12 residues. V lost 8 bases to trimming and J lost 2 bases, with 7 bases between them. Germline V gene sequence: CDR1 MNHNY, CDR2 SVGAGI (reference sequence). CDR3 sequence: CASGGGNQPQHF. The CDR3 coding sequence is TGTGCCAGCGGCGGGGGCAATCAGCCCCAGCATTTT.

CDR3 amino acids: CASSLGQVSSYEQYF. DNA for the CDR3: TGTGCCAGCAGCTTGGGTCAGGTGTCCTCCTACGAGCAGTACTTC. The chain employs TRBV5-4 and TRBJ2-7; D remains unclear. V was trimmed by 0 bases and J by 0 bases, leaving 10 bases between them. CDR1 is SGHNT, CDR2 YYREEE, per germline (reference sequence). This CDR3 has 15 amino acids.

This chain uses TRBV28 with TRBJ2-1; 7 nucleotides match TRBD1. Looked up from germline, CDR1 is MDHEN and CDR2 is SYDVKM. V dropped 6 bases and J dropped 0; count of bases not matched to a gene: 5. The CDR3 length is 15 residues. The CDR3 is CASRVDRSSYNEQFF. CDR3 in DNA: TGTGCCAGCAGAGTGGACAGGAGCTCCTACAATGAGCAGTTCTTC.

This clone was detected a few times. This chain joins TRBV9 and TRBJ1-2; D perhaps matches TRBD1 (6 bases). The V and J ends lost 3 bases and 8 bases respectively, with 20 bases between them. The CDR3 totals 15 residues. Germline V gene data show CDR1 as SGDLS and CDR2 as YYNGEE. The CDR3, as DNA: TGTGCCAGCAGCGCAGACACCGGGACACCCGGCGGCTACACCTTC. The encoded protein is CASSADTGTPGGYTF.

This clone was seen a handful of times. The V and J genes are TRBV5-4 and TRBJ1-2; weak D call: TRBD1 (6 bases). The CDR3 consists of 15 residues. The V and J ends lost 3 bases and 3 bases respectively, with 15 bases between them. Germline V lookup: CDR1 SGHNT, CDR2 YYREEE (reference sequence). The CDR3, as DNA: TGTGCCAGCAGCTCGATACAGACAGGATACTATGGCTACACCTTC. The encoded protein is CASSSIQTGYYGYTF.

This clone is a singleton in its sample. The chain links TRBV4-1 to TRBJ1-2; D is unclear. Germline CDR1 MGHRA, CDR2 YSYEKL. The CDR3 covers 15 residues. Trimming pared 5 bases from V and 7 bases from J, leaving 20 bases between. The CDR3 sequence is CASSTRGSRHGGYTF. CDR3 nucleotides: TGCGCCAGCAGCACCCGGGGATCGCGTCATGGTGGCTACACCTTC.

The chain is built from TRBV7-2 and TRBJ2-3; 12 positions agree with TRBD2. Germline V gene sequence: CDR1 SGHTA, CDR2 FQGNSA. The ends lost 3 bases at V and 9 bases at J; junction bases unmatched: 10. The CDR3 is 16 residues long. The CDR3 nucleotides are TGTGCCAGCAGCTTGTCTAGCGGGGGGGCCCAGGGAACGCAGTATTTT. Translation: CASSLSSGGAQGTQYF.

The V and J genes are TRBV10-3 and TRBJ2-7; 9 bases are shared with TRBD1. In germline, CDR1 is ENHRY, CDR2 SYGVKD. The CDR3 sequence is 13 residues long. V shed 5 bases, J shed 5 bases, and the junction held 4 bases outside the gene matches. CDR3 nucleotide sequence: TGTGCCATCAGTAGGGGACAGGGAGACGAGCAGTACTTC. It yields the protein CAISRGQGDEQYF.